These 25 T cell receptor beta chains were sequenced from one sample in a study of T cell responses to AZD1222 COVID-19 vaccine (dated by TCRdb to the early 2020s). The time point label of this sample denotes: baseline before first vaccination. The library relied on the immunoSEQ multiplex PCR assay. TCRdb stores this immuneACCESS table with in-frame sequences only. Part of the clones is absent; in the studies checked, under half of the shortfall reflects unresolved V genes, and no reason is known for the rest. The sample table lists more than 140,000 clones, around 89% of them with a count of one. The ten largest clones represent around 2.2% of the sample. The sequenced sample was peripheral blood, obtained on day 0 of AZD1222 vaccination. The origin of the receptors is an adult in good health.

The chain employs TRBV19 and TRBJ2-5, with TRBD2 matching over 15 bases. The CDR3 totals 17 residues. With 3 bases clipped from V and 5 bases from J, the junction kept 7 bases outside the gene matches. The V gene's germline CDR1 is LNHDA and CDR2 SQIVND (reference sequence). In nucleotides, the CDR3 is TGTGCCAGTAGTATCGCGGGAGGACTAGCGGGAGGGGAGACCCAGTACTTC. Its protein product is CASSIAGGLAGGETQYF.

The chain joins TRBV28 to TRBJ1-1, with D perhaps matching TRBD1 (6 bases). The CDR3 has 15 amino acids. Germline loops: CDR1 MDHEN, CDR2 SYDVKM. Trimming removed 5 bases from V and 2 bases from J, with 15 bases in between. The CDR3 loop is CASSEPRGYNTEAFF. As DNA, the CDR3 is TGTGCCAGCAGTGAACCCAGGGGATACAACACTGAAGCTTTCTTT.

V usage is TRBV7-2 and J usage is TRBJ2-1, with 7 nucleotides matching TRBD1. Germline V CDR1 and CDR2: SGHTA, FQGNSA. The CDR3 runs to 17 residues. The V and J ends lost 0 bases and 4 bases, in that order; junction bases with no gene match: 9. In DNA form, the CDR3 reads TGTGCCAGCAGCTTAGCTTTACACGACAGGGCGTACAATGAGCAGTTCTTC. Translated: CASSLALHDRAYNEQFF.

The chain joins TRBV9 to TRBJ1-4, with TRBD1 matching over 8 bases. Per germline, CDR1 SGDLS and CDR2 YYNGEE. The CDR3 loop spans 14 amino acids. Trimming cost V 3 bases and J 5 bases; bases outside gene matches: 3. The CDR3 DNA is TGTGCCAGCAGCGCGGGACAGGAGAATGAAAAACTGTTTTTT. This codes for CASSAGQENEKLFF.

The gene calls are TRBV5-6 and TRBJ2-5; the D gene is possibly TRBD2 (6 bases). V was clipped by 1 base and J by 2 bases, with 12 bases between them. The CDR3 is 15 residues long. The V gene's germline CDR1 is SGHDT and CDR2 YYEEEE. The CDR3 nucleotides read TGTGCCAGCAGCTTGTCTGCGGGGTGGCAAGAGACCCAGTACTTC. Translation: CASSLSAGWQETQYF.

This clone has a handful of counts. This chain links TRBV30 with TRBJ2-2; 10 nucleotides line up with TRBD2. Germline CDR1 is GTSNPN and CDR2 is SVGIG (reference sequence). The ends lost 0 bases at V and 5 bases at J; junction bases unmatched: 6. The CDR3 is 16 amino acids. CDR3 region: CAWSVASGSRTGELFF. CDR3 DNA sequence: TGTGCCTGGAGTGTTGCTAGCGGGAGTAGGACCGGGGAGCTGTTTTTT.

The V gene is TRBV7-9, the J gene TRBJ2-3; TRBD1 matches 9 bases. This CDR3 contains 14 residues. The germline CDR1 and CDR2 sequences are SEHNR and FQNEAQ (reference sequence). With V trimmed by 11 bases and J by 2 bases, 8 bases remained unmatched. The CDR3 reads CALEGTGTTDTQYF. The CDR3 nucleotides are TGTGCCCTAGAGGGGACAGGGACCACAGATACGCAGTATTTT.

V and J are TRBV11-2 and TRBJ1-3, with TRBD1 as a possible D gene (5 bases). V lost 6 bases and J 2 bases, leaving 14 bases between the germline ends. Germline CDR1 SGHAT, CDR2 FQNNGV. This CDR3 is 15 amino acids long. CDR3 loop: CASRPPGRPGNTIYF. The CDR3 nucleotides are TGTGCCAGCAGGCCACCGGGACGCCCTGGAAACACCATATATTTT.

The chain uses TRBV2 and TRBJ2-5; D remains ambiguous. Looked up from germline, CDR1 is SNHLY and CDR2 is FYNNEI. V was pared by 4 bases and J by 5 bases, with 14 bases between. The CDR3 has 14 residues. The chain's CDR3 is CASSGAPRAETQYF. CDR3 DNA sequence: TGTGCCAGCAGTGGGGCCCCCCGAGCCGAGACCCAGTACTTC.

The rearrangement joins TRBV19 to TRBJ1-1; D uncertain. Trimming cost V 5 bases and J 0 bases, with 13 bases left between them. The CDR3 is 15 residues long. Germline assignment: CDR1 LNHDA and CDR2 SQIVND (reference sequence). The CDR3 nucleotides are TGTGCCAGTAGTTACGGGGAAATTATGAACACTGAAGCTTTCTTT. This sequence encodes CASSYGEIMNTEAFF.

Here the CDR3 reads CASSLKAGNTEAFF. The CDR3 DNA follows: TGTGCCAGCAGCTTAAAGGCCGGGAACACTGAAGCTTTCTTT. V gene TRBV7-3 combines with J gene TRBJ1-1; no definite D call. CDR1 SGHTA and CDR2 FQGTGA come from the germline V gene. Trimming cost V 1 base and J 1 base, with 7 bases left between them. CDR3 length: 14 residues.

Notes on this clone: The sample contains more than one DNA sequence encoding this CDR3. The rearrangement links TRBV6-2 or TRBV6-3 to TRBJ1-1; 7 bases fit TRBD1. V gave up 6 bases and J gave up 0 bases; unmatched junction bases: 4. This CDR3 has 14 residues. Germline V gene data show CDR1 as MNHEY and CDR2 as SVGEGT. For the CDR3, the DNA is TGTGCCAGCAGCCGACAGGGCATGAACACTGAAGCTTTCTTT. Translation: CASSRQGMNTEAFF.

V gene TRBV9 combines with J gene TRBJ2-7; 7 bases agree with TRBD1. Germline V gene data show CDR1 as SGDLS and CDR2 as YYNGEE. This CDR3 spans 16 amino acids. The junction had 9 bases not matched to a gene; V was cut back by 0 bases and J by 3 bases. The CDR3 loop reads CASSVGHRGTGYEQYF. DNA of the CDR3: TGTGCCAGCAGCGTAGGCCACAGGGGAACGGGCTACGAGCAGTACTTC.

This chain connects TRBV5-1 to TRBJ2-3; D is ambiguous. Trimming stripped 0 bases from V and 7 bases from J, with 15 bases between. Germline assignment: CDR1 SGHRS and CDR2 YFSETQ. The CDR3 consists of 15 residues. Here the CDR3 reads CASSLATVPANTQYF. The CDR3 region has the DNA TGCGCCAGCAGCTTGGCCACGGTCCCAGCGAATACGCAGTATTTT.

V usage is TRBV2 and J usage is TRBJ2-5; D is undetermined. The CDR3 runs 14 residues. Germline CDR1 and CDR2: SNHLY and FYNNEI. Trimming took off 2 bases at V and 1 base at J, with 8 bases between the two ends. The CDR3 DNA follows: TGTGCCAGCAGTGAACGGTGGTCCCAAGAGACCCAGTACTTC. Protein product: CASSERWSQETQYF.

The rearrangement links TRBV25-1 to TRBJ1-1; 8 bases fit TRBD1. Trimming at V came to 3 bases and at J to 6 bases, leaving 6 bases not matched to a gene. CDR3 size: 14 residues. From germline, CDR1 is MGHDK and CDR2 SYGVNS. The CDR3 bases are TGTGCCAGCAGTGATGGCAGGGGGCGCTCTGAAGCTTTCTTT. This encodes CASSDGRGRSEAFF.

This chain joins TRBV5-5 and TRBJ1-2; D gene uncertain. CDR1 and CDR2 (germline): SGHKS, YYEKEE (reference sequence). This CDR3 has 15 amino acids. Trimming took off 4 bases at V and 0 bases at J, with 13 bases between the two ends. CDR3 protein: CASSVIPGANYGYTF. As DNA, the CDR3 is TGTGCCAGCAGCGTAATTCCCGGGGCTAACTATGGCTACACCTTC.

The rearrangement links TRBV10-3 to TRBJ2-7; D unclear. The CDR3 sequence is 14 residues long. CDR1 is ENHRY, CDR2 SYGVKD, per germline. V gave up 8 bases and J gave up 4 bases, with 18 bases separating them. The CDR3 reads CAIGPTELQYEQYF. The CDR3 nucleotides read TGTGCCATCGGTCCGACGGAACTACAGTACGAGCAGTACTTC.

V usage is TRBV7-3 and J usage is TRBJ2-3; TRBD2 aligns across 13 bases. The CDR3 sequence is 17 residues long. Germline V lookup: CDR1 SGHTA, CDR2 FQGTGA. Trimming cost V 1 base and J 4 bases; bases outside gene matches: 5. CDR3: CASSLSGLAGDADTQYF. The CDR3 bases are TGTGCCAGCAGCTTAAGTGGACTAGCGGGAGACGCAGATACGCAGTATTTT.

The chain joins TRBV12-5 to TRBJ2-2, with D possibly matching TRBD2 (6 bases). Trimming left V 0 bases short and J 5 bases short, with 16 bases between. The V gene's germline CDR1 is LGHNT and CDR2 FRNRAP. The CDR3 has 17 amino acids. The CDR3 DNA reads TGTGCTAGTGGTTTGGTACTTACGGCGGAGGGTACCGGGGAGCTGTTTTTT. It specifies CASGLVLTAEGTGELFF.

This chain joins TRBV6-5 and TRBJ1-6, with D possibly matching TRBD1 (5 bases). V lost 6 bases to trimming and J lost 5 bases, with 11 bases between them. This CDR3 is 14 amino acids long. Germline assignment: CDR1 MNHEY and CDR2 SVGAGI. CDR3 protein: CASRSRVNNSPLHF. The CDR3 coding sequence is TGTGCCAGCAGATCCAGGGTTAATAATTCACCCCTCCACTTT.

The CDR3 region is CASSQGNYQPQHF. CDR3 nucleotide sequence: TGCGCCAGCAGCCAAGGCAATTATCAGCCCCAGCATTTT. The J gene is TRBJ1-5, the V gene TRBV4-1; no firm D call. CDR1 is MGHRA, CDR2 YSYEKL, per germline. The CDR3 totals 13 residues. Trimming shortened V by 1 base and J by 5 bases, and 6 bases separated the two germline ends.

The chain links TRBV6-6 to TRBJ2-7; 8 bases are a match to TRBD1. Trimming at V came to 6 bases and at J to 2 bases, leaving 6 bases not matched to a gene. Germline CDR1 MNHNY, CDR2 SVGAGI (reference sequence). The CDR3 extends over 14 amino acids. CDR3 in amino acids: CASRRQGNPYEQYF. For the CDR3, the DNA is TGTGCCAGCAGGAGACAGGGGAACCCCTACGAGCAGTACTTC.

The rearrangement links TRBV5-5 to TRBJ1-3; D is perhaps TRBD1 (6 bases). The CDR3 spans 16 residues. Germline V lookup: CDR1 SGHKS, CDR2 YYEKEE (reference sequence). The V gene lost 0 bases and the J gene lost 0 bases, with 10 bases spanning the gap. DNA of the CDR3: TGTGCCAGCAGCTTGGCCGGGGGCCTCTCTGGAAACACCATATATTTT. Protein product: CASSLAGGLSGNTIYF.

The sample holds one count of this clone. The chain joins TRBV6-2 or TRBV6-3 to TRBJ2-5; possible D gene TRBD1, 6 bases. Germline V gene lookup returns CDR1 MNHEY and CDR2 SVGEGT. This CDR3 has 15 residues. The V and J ends lost 2 bases and 1 base respectively, with 11 bases between them. CDR3 nucleotides: TGTGCCAGCAGTTACGGACAGACTTTCCAAGAGACCCAGTACTTC. Amino acid sequence: CASSYGQTFQETQYF.